This T cell receptor (beta chain) was identified during a study of T cell responses to AZD1222 COVID-19 vaccine. Regarding the study as a whole: Donors were chiefly white British, with a greater number of females, and clonal diversity was perhaps underestimated.

The CDR3 is 13 residues long. Trimming shortened V by 3 bases and J by 4 bases, and 7 bases separated the two germline ends. The germline gives CDR1 MNHEY, CDR2 SVGAGI. Remarks on this clone: Its matching antigen is unknown.

Libraries were prepared by immunoSEQ multiplex PCR; TCRdb keeps only in-frame clonotypes and omits some of them. Found here are 55,000 to 80,000 clones, around 84% of them singletons; the top ten hold about 20%. This chain links TRBV6-5 with TRBJ1-5; D is ambiguous. The material sequenced was peripheral blood, taken on day 0 of AZD1222 vaccination. This TCR was recovered from an adult in good health. The chain's CDR3 is CASSYGENQPQHF. CDR3 bases: TGTGCCAGCAGTTATGGGGAAAATCAGCCCCAGCATTTT.